Each of the 10 T cell receptor beta chains below was sequenced from the same sample in a study of cytotoxic CD8 clonotypes in ibrutinib-treated CLL (dated by TCRdb to about 2021). The time point tag for this specimen amounts to: roughly 2 years on ibrutinib. Receptor libraries were prepared by the immunoSEQ multiplex PCR assay. TCRdb holds this immuneACCESS table with in-frame rearrangements only. Some clones are missing; in checked studies, unresolved V genes explain under half, and the rest has no known cause. The sample table holds more than 200,000 clones, of which under 75% were seen once. The ten largest clonotypes hold 15% of the sample. The sample in question was PBMCs, obtained after 24 months of ibrutinib treatment. Every receptor here comes from a human donor with chronic lymphocytic leukemia.

The chain couples TRBV6-4 to TRBJ1-5; D unresolved. This CDR3 contains 13 residues. V was shortened by 5 bases and J by 5 bases, with 10 bases between the two germline ends. Germline CDR1 is MRHNA and CDR2 is SNTAGT. The CDR3 spells CASSTHTDQPQHF. CDR3 coding DNA: TGTGCCAGCAGTACTCATACGGATCAGCCCCAGCATTTT.

The chain carries TRBV29-1 and TRBJ2-3; the D is unclear. The V end was cut by 2 bases, the J end by 2 bases, with 5 bases between. Germline-derived CDR1 and CDR2 are SQVTM and ANQGSEA. CDR3 size: 12 residues. The CDR3: CSVERVTDTQYF. CDR3 nucleotides: TGCAGCGTTGAACGGGTCACAGATACGCAGTATTTT.

The genes are TRBV5-6 and TRBJ1-2; D remains ambiguous. The CDR3 length is 12 residues. Germline V gene sequence: CDR1 SGHDT, CDR2 YYEEEE. Trimming took 8 bases from V and 8 from J, leaving 16 bases between them. The CDR3 region has the DNA TGTGCCAGTGGGGTGCGGGTCTCGGGCTACACCTTC. Amino acids: CASGVRVSGYTF. Drawing the rest from reference TRBV5-6 and TRBJ1-2, the complete variable domain is DAGVTQSPTHLIKTRGQQVTLRCSPKSGHDTVSWYQQALGQGPQFIFQYYEEEERQRGNFPDRFSGHQFPNYSSELNVNALLLGDSALYLCASGVRVSGYTFGSGTRLTVV.

Only a few counts were recorded for this clone. The rearrangement links TRBV19 to TRBJ1-5; weak D call: TRBD1 (6 bases). CDR1 is LNHDA, CDR2 SQIVND, per germline (reference sequence). The CDR3 is 13 residues long. With 7 bases removed from V and 11 bases from J, the gap between germline ends came to 18 bases. CDR3 bases: TGTGCCAGTATGAGGGACAAAGCCGCAGCCCAGCATTTT. Translated: CASMRDKAAAQHF.

This sequence joins TRBV6-5 and TRBJ2-7; 7 nucleotides align to TRBD2. Trimming removed 2 bases from V and 2 bases from J; junction bases left unmatched: 3. The CDR3 extends over 14 amino acids. Germline V lookup: CDR1 MNHEY, CDR2 SVGAGI. The CDR3: CASSYERGTYEQYF. DNA of the CDR3: TGTGCCAGCAGTTACGAGCGGGGAACCTACGAGCAGTACTTC.

The chain employs TRBV7-3 and TRBJ2-1; TRBD2 matches 7 bases. V dropped 1 base and J dropped 6; count of bases not matched to a gene: 9. The germline CDR1 and CDR2 sequences are SGHTA and FQGTGA. The CDR3 consists of 16 residues. The CDR3 sequence: CASSLSAWEGINEQFF. CDR3 sequence (DNA): TGTGCCAGCAGCTTAAGCGCGTGGGAGGGTATCAATGAGCAGTTCTTC.

This rearrangement joins TRBV29-1 to TRBJ1-5, with D perhaps matching TRBD1 (5 bases). CDR1 is SQVTM and CDR2 is ANQGSEA in the germline V gene. This CDR3 is 13 amino acids long. The V end was cut by 3 bases, the J end by 6 bases, with 12 bases between. The CDR3 DNA sequence: TGCAGCGTTGAGGAACAGGAGGGTCAGCCCCAGCATTTT. Translation: CSVEEQEGQPQHF.

The V gene is TRBV7-8, the J gene TRBJ2-1; 12 bases match TRBD2. Losses at the gene ends were 5 bases for V and 4 bases for J; bases not matched to a gene: 9. CDR3 length: 17 residues. CDR1 is SGHVS and CDR2 is FQNEAQ in the germline V gene. The CDR3 DNA is TGTGCCAGCAGCCTCGTGAGACTAGCGGGAGTATACAATGAGCAGTTCTTC. Translated: CASSLVRLAGVYNEQFF.

This chain links TRBV25-1 with TRBJ1-3; D is ambiguous. V was clipped by 3 bases and J by 4 bases, with 13 bases between them. This CDR3 contains 15 residues. CDR1 is MGHDK and CDR2 is SYGVNS in the germline V gene. CDR3 in DNA: TGTGCCAGCAGTGATCCCCCCTCGCAAGGAAACACCATATATTTT. This encodes CASSDPPSQGNTIYF.

This clone has only a few counts. The V gene is TRBV20-1, the J gene TRBJ1-1; D is ambiguous. Germline CDR1 DFQATT, CDR2 SNEGSKA (reference sequence). The CDR3 covers 10 residues. Trimming left V 5 bases short and J 8 bases short, with 9 bases between. CDR3 sequence reads: CSAARMEAFF. CDR3 coding DNA: TGCAGTGCTGCGCGGATGGAAGCTTTCTTT.